This T cell receptor beta chain is from a study of cytomegalovirus exposure and HLA in healthy donors. Overall study context: In an earlier analysis, almost 120 million unique TCR beta sequences were found from about 180 million T cells. Study-wide points: An ancestry cluster, one associated with Asian ancestry, reportedly showed fewer N-insertions than the 666-donor mean in a later analysis. Rare TCR sequences predominated, though certain public TCRs were found in many donors.

PCR primers comprised 60 Vbeta and 13 Jbeta primers. Profiling relied on immunoSEQ multiplex PCR, and the TCRdb table lists in-frame clones only, not all of them. The sample shows about 70,000 clones, around 73% of them seen only once. In regard to this clone: What it recognizes is unknown.

Sequenced: PBMCs. This clonotype was sampled from a girl aged 5-17 years in good health and CMV-seropositive.

The CDR3 DNA sequence: TGCGCCAGCAGCTTCCGTGGTGCTTCGCGGGGTAATTCACCCCTCCACTTT. Translated: CASSFRGASRGNSPLHF. The J gene is TRBJ1-6, the V gene TRBV5-1; D unclear. V lost 2 bases and J lost 6, with 18 bases in between. The germline V gene encodes CDR1 SGHRS and CDR2 YFSETQ. CDR3 size: 17 residues.